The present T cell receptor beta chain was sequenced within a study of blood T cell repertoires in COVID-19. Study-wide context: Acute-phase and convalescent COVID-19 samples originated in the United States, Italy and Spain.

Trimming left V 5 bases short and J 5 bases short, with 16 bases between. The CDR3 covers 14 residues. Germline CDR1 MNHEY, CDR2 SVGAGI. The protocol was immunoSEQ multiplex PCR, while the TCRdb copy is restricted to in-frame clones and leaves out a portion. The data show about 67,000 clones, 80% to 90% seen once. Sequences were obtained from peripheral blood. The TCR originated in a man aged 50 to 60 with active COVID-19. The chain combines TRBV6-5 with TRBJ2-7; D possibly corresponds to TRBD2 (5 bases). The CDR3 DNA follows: TGTGCCAGCAGTAGGACTTCGACGGCGGACGAGCAGTACTTC. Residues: CASSRTSTADEQYF.